The entry below describes one TCR beta chain. CDR3 length equals 15 residues. Germline values: CDR1 ENHRY, CDR2 SYGVKD. The V gene end was trimmed by 1 base and the J gene end by 5 bases; junction bases not matched to a gene: 5. This entry is derived from a study of blood T cell repertoires in COVID-19. Study context: Samples taken during acute and convalescent COVID-19 were collected in the United States, Italy and Spain. In each case, the material was cDNA or gDNA derived from T cells, B-cell-depleted T cells, or PBMCs.

Per the study methods: Amplification of reference gene primers was used by the study to estimate nucleated cell counts. The protocol was immunoSEQ multiplex PCR, while the TCRdb copy is restricted to in-frame clones and leaves out a portion. V and J calls plus clone size are reproduced from that table; the DNA served to infer D and trimming. The sample includes over 65,000 clones, 88% of them seen just once. This sequence was found in an older woman with acute or convalescent COVID-19. The sample consisted of peripheral blood. The chain employs TRBV10-3 and TRBJ1-5, with 7 bases lining up with TRBD1. CDR3 residues: CAISEYRGSDQPQHF. CDR3 in DNA: TGTGCCATCAGTGAGTACAGGGGAAGCGATCAGCCCCAGCATTTT.